One sample yielded the 17 T cell receptor beta chains listed below, sequenced in a study of T cells after yellow fever vaccination. TCRdb reanalysed the 5' RACE reads using MiXCR and keeps one entry per CDR3 protein. Among about 260,000 distinct CDR3 sequences listed, 10% to 15% were seen once. Sequenced here: CD4+ T cells sorted from PBMCs, sampled 45 days after the yellow fever booster vaccination. The receptors shown here come from a man aged 30 to 45 who received the YFV17D yellow fever vaccine.

This clonotype was picked up many times. V is TRBV9 and J is TRBJ2-3, with D uncertain. Looked up from germline, CDR1 is SGDLS and CDR2 is YYNGEE. V lost 0 bases and J 5 bases, leaving 13 bases between the germline ends. The CDR3 runs to 15 residues. DNA for the CDR3: TGTGCCAGCAGCGTAGCGGGCGGCCCAGTAGATACGCAGTATTTT. Amino acid sequence: CASSVAGGPVDTQYF. Full variable domain (remainder filled in from reference TRBV9 and TRBJ2-3): DSGVTQTPKHLITATGQRVTLRCSPRSGDLSVYWYQQSLDQGLQFLIQYYNGEERAKGNILERFSAQQFPDLHSELNLSSLELGDSALYFCASSVAGGPVDTQYFGPGTRLTVL.

There are many counts of this clonotype. The chain couples TRBV29-1 to TRBJ2-7; a weak D match, TRBD1 (6 bases). The CDR3 extends over 13 amino acids. Germline V lookup: CDR1 SQVTM, CDR2 ANQGSEA. Trimming stripped 7 bases from V and 2 bases from J, with 15 bases between. CDR3 loop: CSAGPQGAYEQYF. DNA of the CDR3: TGCAGCGCTGGGCCACAGGGAGCCTACGAGCAGTACTTC.

This clonotype was observed at least ten times. The J gene is TRBJ2-1, the V gene TRBV20-1, with TRBD2 matching 10 bases. The V segment lost 0 bases and the J segment 13 bases; nucleotides outside the gene matches: 6. CDR1 is DFQATT and CDR2 is SNEGSKA in the germline V gene (reference sequence). The CDR3 has 13 residues. The CDR3 DNA reads as TGCAGTGCTAGAGATATTAGCGGGAGGTCCCAGTTCTTC. Residues: CSARDISGRSQFF.

The genes are TRBV7-2 and TRBJ2-2; 12 bases match TRBD1. Unmatched junction bases numbered 4, after V lost 6 bases and J lost 5 bases. Germline assignment: CDR1 SGHTA and CDR2 FQGNSA. The CDR3 has 15 residues. The CDR3 region is CASRGQGAGTGELFF. The CDR3 DNA reads TGTGCCAGCAGGGGACAGGGGGCTGGGACCGGGGAGCTGTTTTTT.

V and J are TRBV5-4 and TRBJ2-5; 10 nucleotides match TRBD1. The CDR3 totals 15 residues. V was pared by 4 bases and J by 2 bases, with 5 bases of the junction left unmatched. The germline V gene has CDR1 SGHNT and CDR2 YYREEE (reference sequence). CDR3 bases: TGTGCCAGCAGCGGGGACAGGGGTGGGCAAGAGACCCAGTACTTC. Amino acid sequence: CASSGDRGGQETQYF.

This sequence joins TRBV5-1 and TRBJ1-3, with TRBD1 matching 10 bases. The ends lost 4 bases at V and 7 bases at J; junction bases unmatched: 5. CDR3 length: 14 amino acids. Germline V gene data show CDR1 as SGHRS and CDR2 as YFSETQ. This CDR3 reads CASSPDRGHNTIYF. For the CDR3, the DNA is TGCGCCAGCAGCCCTGACAGGGGGCATAACACCATATATTTT.

The chain combines TRBV6-1 with TRBJ2-7; the D is unclear. There are 14 residues in the CDR3. Germline V gene lookup returns CDR1 MNHNS and CDR2 SASEGT. V dropped 6 bases and J dropped 6 bases, with 18 bases sitting between them. CDR3 DNA sequence: TGTGCCAGCAGAACATCCCGGAGTCTCGGCGAGCAGTACTTC. Translated: CASRTSRSLGEQYF.

The gene calls are TRBV10-3 and TRBJ2-5; TRBD2 matches 8 bases. Unmatched junction bases numbered 12, after V lost 1 base and J lost 2 bases. The germline V gene encodes CDR1 ENHRY and CDR2 SYGVKD. This CDR3 spans 18 amino acids. As DNA, the CDR3 is TGTGCCATCAGTGAGTTTGGCGGGAGGTTGGGCCAACAAGAGACCCAGTACTTC. It encodes CAISEFGGRLGQQETQYF.

The J gene is TRBJ2-6, the V gene TRBV5-1; D call uncertain. Trimming stripped 0 bases from V and 3 bases from J, with 10 bases between. Germline V gives CDR1 SGHRS, CDR2 YFSETQ. The CDR3 extends over 16 amino acids. This CDR3 reads CASSLEWLRGANVLTF. CDR3 DNA: TGCGCCAGCAGCTTGGAATGGTTGCGTGGGGCCAACGTCCTGACTTTC.

This clonotype was found a few times. In nucleotides, the CDR3 is TGTGCCAGCAGTCCAGGGGGCGTAAGCAATCAGCCCCAGCATTTT. It codes for CASSPGGVSNQPQHF. The chain carries TRBV6-5 and TRBJ1-5; 8 bases map to TRBD1. With 5 bases clipped from V and 1 base from J, the junction kept 4 bases outside the gene matches. In germline, CDR1 is MNHEY, CDR2 SVGAGI. There are 15 residues in the CDR3.

In this sample, this clonotype turned up a few times. This chain uses TRBV10-3 with TRBJ2-2, with D maybe TRBD1 (6 bases). Germline CDR1 ENHRY, CDR2 SYGVKD. V was shortened by 6 bases and J by 6 bases, with 14 bases between the two germline ends. There are 14 residues in the CDR3. As DNA, the CDR3 is TGTGCCATCAGGGCTACAGGGAAGTCCGGGGAGCTGTTTTTT. It encodes CAIRATGKSGELFF.

There are a few counts of this clonotype. The chain joins TRBV7-8 to TRBJ1-5; D remains unclear. With 2 bases removed from V and 2 bases from J, the gap between germline ends came to 7 bases. The CDR3 covers 14 residues. Germline V CDR1 and CDR2: SGHVS, FQNEAQ. CDR3 amino acids: CASSLYTRNQPQHF. As DNA, the CDR3 is TGTGCCAGCAGCTTATATACTCGCAATCAGCCCCAGCATTTT.

This chain connects TRBV14 to TRBJ1-2, with D perhaps TRBD1 (6 bases). Germline CDR1 SGHDN, CDR2 FVKESK. This CDR3 is built from 13 residues. Trimming shortened V by 7 bases and J by 2 bases, and 11 bases separated the two germline ends. For the CDR3, the DNA is TGTGCCAGCAAGGTAACAGGGAACTATGGCTACACCTTC. Its translation is CASKVTGNYGYTF.

The chain has TRBV7-2 and TRBJ1-2; D might be TRBD1 (6 bases). CDR1 and CDR2 (germline): SGHTA, FQGNSA. The CDR3 loop spans 15 amino acids. The V and J ends lost 4 bases and 8 bases respectively, with 20 bases between them. The CDR3 region is CASSSPPTGSLGYTF. In nucleotides, the CDR3 is TGTGCCAGCAGCTCACCCCCGACAGGCTCGTTGGGCTACACCTTC.

This clonotype showed up just a few times. The V call is TRBV7-9, the J call TRBJ2-5; 7 bases are a match to TRBD1. V was pared by 7 bases and J by 2 bases, with 1 base of the junction left unmatched. Germline V gives CDR1 SEHNR, CDR2 FQNEAQ (reference sequence). The CDR3 loop spans 12 amino acids. In nucleotides, the CDR3 is TGTGCCAGCATACAGGGGCAAGAGACCCAGTACTTC. Protein product: CASIQGQETQYF.

A few counts support this clonotype. The genes are TRBV10-3 and TRBJ2-7; the match to TRBD2 covers 7 bases. Germline V gene lookup returns CDR1 ENHRY and CDR2 SYGVKD. Trimming took 7 bases from V and 5 from J; bases not matched to a gene: 8. The CDR3 covers 13 residues. In DNA, the CDR3 is TGTGCCATCACCGCGGGAGAAACGGACGAGCAGTACTTC. It encodes CAITAGETDEQYF.

This chain uses TRBV5-1 with TRBJ1-1, with D unresolved. V was shortened by 1 base and J by 6 bases, with 16 bases between the two germline ends. The CDR3 loop spans 15 amino acids. Germline V gene lookup returns CDR1 SGHRS and CDR2 YFSETQ. CDR3 region: CASSLNALPGAEAFF. The CDR3 nucleotides are TGCGCCAGCAGCTTGAACGCCCTACCAGGCGCTGAAGCTTTCTTT.